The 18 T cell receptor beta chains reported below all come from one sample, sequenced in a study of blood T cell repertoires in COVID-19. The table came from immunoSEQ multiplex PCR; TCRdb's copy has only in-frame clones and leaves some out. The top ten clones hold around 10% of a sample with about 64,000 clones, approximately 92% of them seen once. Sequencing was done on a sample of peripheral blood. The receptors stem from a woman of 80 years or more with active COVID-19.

Here the CDR3 reads CASSYGTEAFF. CDR3 bases: TGTGCCAGCAGCTACGGCACTGAAGCTTTCTTT. V and J are TRBV5-4 and TRBJ1-1; D is unclear. V shed 3 bases and J shed 4 bases, with 4 bases lying between them. CDR3 length equals 11 residues. The germline V gene has CDR1 SGHNT and CDR2 YYREEE (reference sequence).

This CDR3 reads CASRNPGLGTDTQYF. CDR3 bases: TGCGCCAGCCGGAATCCGGGACTAGGGACAGATACGCAGTATTTT. The chain is built from TRBV5-1 and TRBJ2-3, with 8 positions matching TRBD2. There are 15 residues in the CDR3. The germline gives CDR1 SGHRS, CDR2 YFSETQ. The ends lost 7 bases at V and 3 bases at J; junction bases unmatched: 10. The entire variable domain, with the rest obtained from reference TRBV5-1 and TRBJ2-3, is as follows: KAGVTQTPRYLIKTRGQQVTLSCSPISGHRSVSWYQQTPGQGLQFLFEYFSETQRNKGNFPGRFSGRQFSNSRSEMNVSTLELGDSALYLCASRNPGLGTDTQYFGPGTRLTVL.

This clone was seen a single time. The CDR3 region is CASSFREGPSYEQYF. For the CDR3, the DNA is TGTGCCAGCAGCTTCAGGGAGGGACCCTCCTACGAGCAGTACTTC. This chain joins TRBV3-1 (or the pseudogene TRBV3-2) and TRBJ2-7; 7 bases agree with TRBD2. J lost 0 bases, V lost 5 bases, and 7 bases had no gene match. Germline assignment: CDR1 LGHDT and CDR2 YNNKEL (reference sequence). There are 15 residues in the CDR3.

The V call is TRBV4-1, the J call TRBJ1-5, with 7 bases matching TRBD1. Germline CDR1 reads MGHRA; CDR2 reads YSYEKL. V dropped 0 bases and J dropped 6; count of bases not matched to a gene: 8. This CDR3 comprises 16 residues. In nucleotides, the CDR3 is TGCGCCAGCAGCCAAGAATTGGCAGGGGGAGTTCAGCCCCAGCATTTT. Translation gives CASSQELAGGVQPQHF.

CDR3 sequence reads: CASRTGAENYGYTF. CDR3 nucleotide sequence: TGCGCCAGCAGGACAGGGGCAGAAAACTATGGCTACACCTTC. The chain uses TRBV10-2 and TRBJ1-2, with TRBD1 identical over 8 bases. Looked up from germline, CDR1 is WSHSY and CDR2 is SAAADI. The CDR3 runs to 14 residues. The junction had 5 bases not matched to a gene; V was cut back by 6 bases and J by 2 bases.

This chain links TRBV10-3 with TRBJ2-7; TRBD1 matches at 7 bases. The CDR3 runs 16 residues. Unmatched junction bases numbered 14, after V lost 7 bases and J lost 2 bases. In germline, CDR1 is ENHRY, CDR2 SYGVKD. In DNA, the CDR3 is TGTGCCATCACCAGAACCTCAGGACAGGATGCCTACGAGCAGTACTTC. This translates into CAITRTSGQDAYEQYF.

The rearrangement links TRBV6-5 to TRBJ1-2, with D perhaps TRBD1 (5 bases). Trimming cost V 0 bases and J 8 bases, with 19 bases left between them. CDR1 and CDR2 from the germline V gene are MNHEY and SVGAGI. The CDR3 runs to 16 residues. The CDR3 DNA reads TGTGCCAGCAGTTACTCCGCAGGGTTTCGTTTTTACGGCTACACCTTC. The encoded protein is CASSYSAGFRFYGYTF.

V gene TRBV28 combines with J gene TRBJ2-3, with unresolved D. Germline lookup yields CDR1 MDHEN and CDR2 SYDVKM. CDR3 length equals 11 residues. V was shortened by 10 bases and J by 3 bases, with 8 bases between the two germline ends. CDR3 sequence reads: CATFGTDTQYF. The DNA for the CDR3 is TGTGCCACCTTCGGGACAGATACGCAGTATTTT.

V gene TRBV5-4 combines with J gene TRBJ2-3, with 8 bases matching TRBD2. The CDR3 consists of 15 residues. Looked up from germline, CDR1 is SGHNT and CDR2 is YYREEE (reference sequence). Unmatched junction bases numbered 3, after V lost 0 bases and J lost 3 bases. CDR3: CASSLELAETDTQYF. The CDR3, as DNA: TGTGCCAGCAGCTTGGAACTAGCGGAAACAGATACGCAGTATTTT.

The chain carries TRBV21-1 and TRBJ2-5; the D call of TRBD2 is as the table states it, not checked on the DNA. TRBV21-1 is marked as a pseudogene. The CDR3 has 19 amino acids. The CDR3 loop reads CASSRQARKWLAEQETQYF. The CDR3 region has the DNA TGTGCCAGCAGCCGTCAGGCCAGGAAGTGGCTAGCGGAACAAGAGACCCAGTACTTC.

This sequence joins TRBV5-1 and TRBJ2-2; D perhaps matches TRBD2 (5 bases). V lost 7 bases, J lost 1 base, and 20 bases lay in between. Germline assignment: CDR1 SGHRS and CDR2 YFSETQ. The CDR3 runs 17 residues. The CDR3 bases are TGCGCCAGCCGGAGTGGGATGTGGGAGAGGAACACCGGGGAGCTGTTTTTT. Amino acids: CASRSGMWERNTGELFF.

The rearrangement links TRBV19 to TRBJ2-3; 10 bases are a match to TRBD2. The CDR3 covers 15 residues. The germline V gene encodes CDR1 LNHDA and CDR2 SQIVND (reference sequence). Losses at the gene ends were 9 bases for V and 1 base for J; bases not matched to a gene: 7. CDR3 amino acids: CASRSLAGGTDTQYF. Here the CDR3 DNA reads TGTGCCAGCCGATCTCTAGCGGGGGGCACAGATACGCAGTATTTT.

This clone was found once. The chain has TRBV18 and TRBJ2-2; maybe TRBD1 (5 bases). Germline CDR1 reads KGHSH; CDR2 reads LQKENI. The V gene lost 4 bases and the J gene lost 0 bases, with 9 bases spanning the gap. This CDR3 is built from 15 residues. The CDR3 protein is CASSLDRTNTGELFF. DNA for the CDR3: TGTGCCAGCTCACTCGACAGAACGAACACCGGGGAGCTGTTTTTT.

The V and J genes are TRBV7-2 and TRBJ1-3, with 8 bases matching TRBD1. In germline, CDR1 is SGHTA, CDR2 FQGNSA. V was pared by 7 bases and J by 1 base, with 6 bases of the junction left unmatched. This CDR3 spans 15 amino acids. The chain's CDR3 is CASKRQGRSGNTIYF. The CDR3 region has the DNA TGTGCCAGCAAAAGACAGGGGAGATCTGGAAACACCATATATTTT.

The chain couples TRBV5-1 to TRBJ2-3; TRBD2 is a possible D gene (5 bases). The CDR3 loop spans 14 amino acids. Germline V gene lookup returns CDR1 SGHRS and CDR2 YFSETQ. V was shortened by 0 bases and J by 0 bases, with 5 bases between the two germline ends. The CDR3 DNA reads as TGCGCCAGCAGCTTGGGGACTAGCACAGATACGCAGTATTTT. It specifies CASSLGTSTDTQYF.

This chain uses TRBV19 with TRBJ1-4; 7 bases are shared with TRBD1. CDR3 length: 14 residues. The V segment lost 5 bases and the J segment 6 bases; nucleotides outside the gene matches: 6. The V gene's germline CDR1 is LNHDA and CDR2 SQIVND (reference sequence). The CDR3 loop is CASSRQGDDEKLFF. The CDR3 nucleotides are TGTGCCAGTAGTCGACAGGGAGACGATGAAAAACTGTTTTTT.

CDR3 amino acids: CASSLLQTEPSGNTIYF. CDR3 sequence (DNA): TGTGCCAGCAGCTTACTACAGACCGAACCTTCTGGAAACACCATATATTTT. The chain recombines TRBV11-2 with TRBJ1-3; no clear D. Trimming shortened V by 2 bases and J by 1 base, and 15 bases separated the two germline ends. Germline CDR1 SGHAT, CDR2 FQNNGV. There are 17 residues in the CDR3.

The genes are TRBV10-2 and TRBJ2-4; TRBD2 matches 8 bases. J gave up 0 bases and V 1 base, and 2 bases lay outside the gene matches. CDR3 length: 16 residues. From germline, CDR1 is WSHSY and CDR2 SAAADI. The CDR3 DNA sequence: TGCGCCAGCAGTGAGTGGACTAGCAAAGCCAAAAACATTCAGTACTTC. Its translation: CASSEWTSKAKNIQYF.